Below, 12 T cell receptor beta chains from the same sample are listed, as sequenced in a study of OX40 agonist ivuxolimab in advanced cancers. Sequencing was performed with immunoSEQ multiplex PCR; in TCRdb, only in-frame clones are kept and a portion is missing. This table has around 70,000 clones, approximately 92% appearing once. The sample in question was CD4+ or CD8+ T cells sorted from blood, obtained in a trial of the OX40 agonist ivuxolimab. All receptors come from an adult with an advanced solid tumor such as melanoma, head and neck, liver or kidney cancer.

J is TRBJ2-1 and V is TRBV6-4; D is uncertain. CDR3 length: 15 amino acids. Germline values: CDR1 MRHNA, CDR2 SNTAGT. The ends were cut back, 0 bases at V and 0 bases at J, with 6 bases in the middle. The CDR3 DNA follows: TGTGCCAGCAGTGACTCGCGACGCTCCTACAATGAGCAGTTCTTC. Amino acids: CASSDSRRSYNEQFF.

This chain joins TRBV28 and TRBJ1-5; maybe TRBD1 (5 bases). CDR1 and CDR2 (germline): MDHEN, SYDVKM. There are 19 residues in the CDR3. Trimming took 0 bases from V and 3 from J, leaving 21 bases between them. The CDR3 loop is CASSLWSGDRGRNNQPQHF. CDR3 nucleotide sequence: TGTGCCAGCAGTTTATGGTCGGGTGATAGGGGTAGGAACAATCAGCCCCAGCATTTT.

The chain links TRBV18 to TRBJ1-1, with no clear D. Looked up from germline, CDR1 is KGHSH and CDR2 is LQKENI. The V end was cut by 4 bases, the J end by 1 base, with 10 bases between. The CDR3 length is 14 residues. The CDR3 region has the DNA TGTGCCAGCTCACTGACGACCACGAACACTGAAGCTTTCTTT. It codes for CASSLTTTNTEAFF. Full variable domain (rest looked up from reference TRBV18 and TRBJ1-1): NAGVMQNPRHLVRRRGQEARLRCSPMKGHSHVYWYRQLPEEGLKFMVYLQKENIIDESGMPKERFSAEFPKEGPSILRIQQVVRGDSAAYFCASSLTTTNTEAFFGQGTRLTVV.

The V call is TRBV7-3, the J call TRBJ1-2; no definite D call. The CDR3 loop spans 13 amino acids. The V gene's germline CDR1 is SGHTA and CDR2 FQGTGA. The ends were cut back, 2 bases at V and 8 bases at J, with 12 bases in the middle. CDR3 region: CASSLGGFMGYTF. Here the CDR3 DNA reads TGTGCCAGCAGCTTAGGAGGGTTTATGGGCTACACCTTC.

The chain combines TRBV6-4 with TRBJ1-1, with unresolved D. Germline V gene sequence: CDR1 MRHNA, CDR2 SNTAGT. The V gene lost 3 bases and the J gene lost 0 bases, with 8 bases spanning the gap. This CDR3 comprises 14 residues. The CDR3 coding sequence is TGTGCCAGCAGTGAATGGGGTATGAACACTGAAGCTTTCTTT. Its protein is CASSEWGMNTEAFF.

The chain recombines TRBV29-1 with TRBJ2-7; D gene unclear. The ends were cut back, 6 bases at V and 0 bases at J, with 9 bases in the middle. The V gene's germline CDR1 is SQVTM and CDR2 ANQGSEA. The CDR3 consists of 12 residues. CDR3 loop: CSVRTDSYEQYF. The CDR3 DNA is TGCAGCGTACGGACGGACTCCTACGAGCAGTACTTC.

The chain carries TRBV28 and TRBJ1-6; 9 nucleotides line up with TRBD1. With V trimmed by 5 bases and J by 9 bases, 11 bases remained unmatched. The CDR3 totals 16 residues. Per germline, CDR1 MDHEN and CDR2 SYDVKM. The CDR3 nucleotides read TGTGCCAGCAGTGGGACAGGGCAGGGGTTGGGTTCACCCCTCCACTTT. Translation: CASSGTGQGLGSPLHF.

The chain carries TRBV6-1 and TRBJ2-7; TRBD1 matches 7 bases. The germline gives CDR1 MNHNS, CDR2 SASEGT. This CDR3 has 13 amino acids. V lost 6 bases, J lost 9 bases, and 11 bases stayed unmatched. Written as DNA, the CDR3 is TGTGCCAGCAGCCTCCCGGGACAGAAGGGGCAGTACTTC. Protein sequence: CASSLPGQKGQYF.

The chain uses TRBV5-5 and TRBJ2-3; D unresolved. Trimming shortened V by 0 bases and J by 2 bases, and 4 bases separated the two germline ends. The germline V gene has CDR1 SGHKS and CDR2 YYEKEE (reference sequence). CDR3 length: 13 residues. DNA for the CDR3: TGTGCCAGCAGCTTGGGTCCCACAGATACGCAGTATTTT. As protein: CASSLGPTDTQYF.

This chain joins TRBV5-1 and TRBJ2-1; TRBD2 aligns across 10 bases. V lost 2 bases to trimming and J lost 10 bases; unmatched junction nucleotides: 3. This CDR3 region has 13 residues. CDR1 is SGHRS, CDR2 YFSETQ, per germline. In DNA form, the CDR3 reads TGCGCCAGCAGCTTCGGACTAGCGGTGGAGCAGTTCTTC. Translated, it gives CASSFGLAVEQFF.

The V call is TRBV4-2, the J call TRBJ2-1, with 11 bases identical to TRBD1. The J segment lost 6 bases and the V segment lost 2 bases, leaving 6 bases of the junction unmatched. The CDR3 sequence is 16 residues long. Per the germline V gene, CDR1 is LGHNA and CDR2 is YNFKEQ. The CDR3 reads CASSQRGTGGSNEQFF. The DNA of the CDR3 is TGTGCCAGCAGCCAAAGGGGGACAGGGGGGTCCAATGAGCAGTTCTTC.

This chain connects TRBV2 to TRBJ2-3; the D gene is possibly TRBD2 (6 bases). CDR1 is SNHLY and CDR2 is FYNNEI in the germline V gene. V was trimmed by 10 bases and J by 2 bases, leaving 13 bases between them. The CDR3 is made up of 13 amino acids. CDR3 sequence reads: CATRWDFTDTQYF. The CDR3 DNA is TGTGCCACCCGATGGGACTTCACAGATACGCAGTATTTT. Complete variable domain (other parts from reference TRBV2 and TRBJ2-3): EPEVTQTPSHQVTQMGQEVILRCVPISNHLYFYWYRQILGQKVEFLVSFYNNEISEKSEIFDDQFSVERPDGSNFTLKIRSTKLEDSAMYFCATRWDFTDTQYFGPGTRLTVL.